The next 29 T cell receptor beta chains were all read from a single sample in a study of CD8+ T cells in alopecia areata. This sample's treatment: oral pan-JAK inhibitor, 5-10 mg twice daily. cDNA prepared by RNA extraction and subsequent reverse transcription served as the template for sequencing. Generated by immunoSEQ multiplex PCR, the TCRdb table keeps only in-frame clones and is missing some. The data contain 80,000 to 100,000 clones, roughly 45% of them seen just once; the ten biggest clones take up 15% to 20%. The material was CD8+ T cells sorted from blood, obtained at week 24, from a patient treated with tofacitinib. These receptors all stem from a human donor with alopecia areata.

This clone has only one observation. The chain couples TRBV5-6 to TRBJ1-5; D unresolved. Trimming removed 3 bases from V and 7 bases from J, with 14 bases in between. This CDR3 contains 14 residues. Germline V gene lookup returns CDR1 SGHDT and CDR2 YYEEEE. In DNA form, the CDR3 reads TGTGCCAGCAGCTCCGTGTCCGAAACCCAGCCCCAGCATTTT. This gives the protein CASSSVSETQPQHF. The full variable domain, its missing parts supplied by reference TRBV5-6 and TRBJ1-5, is DAGVTQSPTHLIKTRGQQVTLRCSPKSGHDTVSWYQQALGQGPQFIFQYYEEEERQRGNFPDRFSGHQFPNYSSELNVNALLLGDSALYLCASSSVSETQPQHFGDGTRLSIL.

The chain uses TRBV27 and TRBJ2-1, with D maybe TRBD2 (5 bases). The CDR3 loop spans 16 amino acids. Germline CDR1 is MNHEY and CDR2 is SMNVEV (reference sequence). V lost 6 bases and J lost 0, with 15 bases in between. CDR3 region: CASRDSRESSYNEQFF. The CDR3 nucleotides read TGTGCCAGCAGGGACTCGAGGGAGAGCTCCTACAATGAGCAGTTCTTC.

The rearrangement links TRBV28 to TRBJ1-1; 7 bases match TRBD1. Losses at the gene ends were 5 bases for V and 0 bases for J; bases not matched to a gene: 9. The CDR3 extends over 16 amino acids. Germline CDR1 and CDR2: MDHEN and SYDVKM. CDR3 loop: CASSLRGSSMNTEAFF. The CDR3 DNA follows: TGTGCCAGCAGTCTCAGGGGGTCGTCCATGAACACTGAAGCTTTCTTT.

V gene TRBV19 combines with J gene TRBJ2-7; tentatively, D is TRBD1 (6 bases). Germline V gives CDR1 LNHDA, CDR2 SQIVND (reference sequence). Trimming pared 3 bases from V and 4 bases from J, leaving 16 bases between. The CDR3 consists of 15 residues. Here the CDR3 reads CASSIGVGHRYEQYF. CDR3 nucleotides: TGTGCCAGTAGTATTGGCGTGGGACACCGATACGAGCAGTACTTC.

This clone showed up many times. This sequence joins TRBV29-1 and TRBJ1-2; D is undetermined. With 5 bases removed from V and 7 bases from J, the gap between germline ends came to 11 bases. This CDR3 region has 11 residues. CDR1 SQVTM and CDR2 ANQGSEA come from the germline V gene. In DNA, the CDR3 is TGCAGCGTTAAAGCAGGTCCTGGCTACACCTTC. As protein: CSVKAGPGYTF.

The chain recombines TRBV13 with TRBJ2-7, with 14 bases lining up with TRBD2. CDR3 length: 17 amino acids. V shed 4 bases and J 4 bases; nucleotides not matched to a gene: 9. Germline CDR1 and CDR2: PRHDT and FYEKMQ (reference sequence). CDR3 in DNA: TGTGCCAGCAGCTCCGCAACCGGGACTAGCGGGAGTTACGAGCAGTACTTC. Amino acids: CASSSATGTSGSYEQYF.

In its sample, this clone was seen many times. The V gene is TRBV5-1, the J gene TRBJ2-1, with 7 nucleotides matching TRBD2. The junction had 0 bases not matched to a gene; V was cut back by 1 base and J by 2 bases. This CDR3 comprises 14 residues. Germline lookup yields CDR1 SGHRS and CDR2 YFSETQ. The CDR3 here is CASSLSGAYNEQFF. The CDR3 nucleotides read TGCGCCAGCAGCTTGAGCGGGGCCTACAATGAGCAGTTCTTC. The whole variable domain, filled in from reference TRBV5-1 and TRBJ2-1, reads KAGVTQTPRYLIKTRGQQVTLSCSPISGHRSVSWYQQTPGQGLQFLFEYFSETQRNKGNFPGRFSGRQFSNSRSEMNVSTLELGDSALYLCASSLSGAYNEQFFGPGTRLTVL.

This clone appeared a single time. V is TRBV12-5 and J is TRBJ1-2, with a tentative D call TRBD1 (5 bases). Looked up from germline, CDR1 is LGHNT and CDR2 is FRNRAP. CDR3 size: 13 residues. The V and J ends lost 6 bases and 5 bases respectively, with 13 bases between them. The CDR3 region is CASGPGGWYGYTF. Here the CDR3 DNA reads TGTGCTAGTGGCCCGGGGGGATGGTATGGCTACACCTTC.

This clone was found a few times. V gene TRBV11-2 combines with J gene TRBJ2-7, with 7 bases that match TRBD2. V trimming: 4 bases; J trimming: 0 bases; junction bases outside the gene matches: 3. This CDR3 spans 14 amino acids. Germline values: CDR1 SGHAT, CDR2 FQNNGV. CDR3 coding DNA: TGTGCCAGCAGCTCTCCGGGGGGCTCCTACGAGCAGTACTTC. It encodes CASSSPGGSYEQYF.

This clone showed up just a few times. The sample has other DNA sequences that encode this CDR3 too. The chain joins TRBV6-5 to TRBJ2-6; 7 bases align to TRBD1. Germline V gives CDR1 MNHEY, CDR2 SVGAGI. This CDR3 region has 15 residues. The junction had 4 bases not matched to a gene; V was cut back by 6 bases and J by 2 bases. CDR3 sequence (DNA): TGTGCCAGCAGCTTACAGGGGACTGGGGCCAACGTCCTGACTTTC. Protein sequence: CASSLQGTGANVLTF.

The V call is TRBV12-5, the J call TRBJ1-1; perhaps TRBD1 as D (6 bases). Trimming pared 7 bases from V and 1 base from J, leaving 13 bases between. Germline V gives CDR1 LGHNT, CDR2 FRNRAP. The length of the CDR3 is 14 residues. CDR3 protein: CASVWGRENTEAFF. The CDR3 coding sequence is TGTGCTAGTGTTTGGGGGCGTGAGAACACTGAAGCTTTCTTT.

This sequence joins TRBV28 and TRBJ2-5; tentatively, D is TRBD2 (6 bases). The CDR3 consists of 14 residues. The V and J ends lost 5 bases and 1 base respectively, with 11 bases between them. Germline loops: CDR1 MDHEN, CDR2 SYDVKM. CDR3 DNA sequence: TGTGCCAGCAGTCGTAGCGGCCCCCAAGAGACCCAGTACTTC. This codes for CASSRSGPQETQYF.

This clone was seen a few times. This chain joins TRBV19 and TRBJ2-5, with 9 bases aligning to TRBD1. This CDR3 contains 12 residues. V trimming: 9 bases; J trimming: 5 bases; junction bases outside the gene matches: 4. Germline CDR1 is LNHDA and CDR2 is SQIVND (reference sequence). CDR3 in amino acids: CASRQGDETQYF. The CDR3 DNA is TGTGCCAGCCGACAGGGGGATGAGACCCAGTACTTC. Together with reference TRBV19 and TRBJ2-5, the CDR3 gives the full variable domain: DGGITQSPKYLFRKEGQNVTLSCEQNLNHDAMYWYRQDPGQGLRLIYYSQIVNDFQKGDIAEGYSVSREKKESFPLTVTSAQKNPTAFYLCASRQGDETQYFGPGTRLLVL.

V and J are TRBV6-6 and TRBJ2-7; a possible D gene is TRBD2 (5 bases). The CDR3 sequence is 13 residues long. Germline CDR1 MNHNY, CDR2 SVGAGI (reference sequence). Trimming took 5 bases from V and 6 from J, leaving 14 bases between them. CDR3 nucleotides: TGTGCCAGCAGTCCCGGGGAATCGGGCGAGCAGTACTTC. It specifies CASSPGESGEQYF.

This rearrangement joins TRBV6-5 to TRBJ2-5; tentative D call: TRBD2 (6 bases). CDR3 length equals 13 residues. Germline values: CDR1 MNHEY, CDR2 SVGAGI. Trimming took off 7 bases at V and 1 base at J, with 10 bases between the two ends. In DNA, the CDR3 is TGTGCCAGCATCCACGGGGGCCAAGAGACCCAGTACTTC. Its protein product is CASIHGGQETQYF.

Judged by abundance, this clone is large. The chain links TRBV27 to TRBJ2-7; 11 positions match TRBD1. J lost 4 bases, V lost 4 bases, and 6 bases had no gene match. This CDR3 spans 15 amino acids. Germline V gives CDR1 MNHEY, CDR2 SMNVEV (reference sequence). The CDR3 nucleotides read TGTGCCAGCAGTTACCCGGGACAGGGGGTTTACGAGCAGTACTTC. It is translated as CASSYPGQGVYEQYF.

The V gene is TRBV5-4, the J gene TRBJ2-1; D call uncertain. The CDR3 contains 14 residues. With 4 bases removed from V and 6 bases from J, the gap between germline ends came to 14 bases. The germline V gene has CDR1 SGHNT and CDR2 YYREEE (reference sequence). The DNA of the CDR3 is TGTGCCAGCAGCCCGGCTGGTCTAGTCAATGAGCAGTTCTTC. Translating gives CASSPAGLVNEQFF.

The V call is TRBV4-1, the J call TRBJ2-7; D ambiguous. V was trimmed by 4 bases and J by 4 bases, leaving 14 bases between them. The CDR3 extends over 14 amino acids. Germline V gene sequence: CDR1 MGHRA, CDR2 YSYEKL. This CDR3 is CASSPPSPAYEQYF. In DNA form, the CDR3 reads TGCGCCAGCAGCCCCCCCAGTCCTGCTTACGAGCAGTACTTC.

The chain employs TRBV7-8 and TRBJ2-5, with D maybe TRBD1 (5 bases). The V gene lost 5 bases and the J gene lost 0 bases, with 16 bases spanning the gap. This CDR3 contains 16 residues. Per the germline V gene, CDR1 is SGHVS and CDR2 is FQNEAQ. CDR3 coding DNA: TGTGCCAGCAGCCCCCTTCAGGGCCCGTACCAAGAGACCCAGTACTTC. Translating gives CASSPLQGPYQETQYF. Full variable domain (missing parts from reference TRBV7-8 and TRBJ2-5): GAGVSQSPRYKVAKRGQDVALRCDPISGHVSLFWYQQALGQGPEFLTYFQNEAQLDKSGLPSDRFFAERPEGSVSTLKIQRTQQEDSAVYLCASSPLQGPYQETQYFGPGTRLLVL.

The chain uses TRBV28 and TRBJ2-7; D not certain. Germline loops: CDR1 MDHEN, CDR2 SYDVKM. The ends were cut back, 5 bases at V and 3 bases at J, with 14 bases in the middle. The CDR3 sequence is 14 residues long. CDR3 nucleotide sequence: TGTGCCAGCAGTCCGACCGGCCGGAACTACGAGCAGTACTTC. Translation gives CASSPTGRNYEQYF.

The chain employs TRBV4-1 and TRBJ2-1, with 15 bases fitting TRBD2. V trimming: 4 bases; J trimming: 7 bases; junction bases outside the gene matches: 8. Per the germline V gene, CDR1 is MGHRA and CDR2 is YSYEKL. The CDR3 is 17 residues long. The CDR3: CASSLDGLAGGRNEQFF. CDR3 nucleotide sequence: TGCGCCAGCAGCCTCGATGGACTAGCGGGAGGGCGTAATGAGCAGTTCTTC.

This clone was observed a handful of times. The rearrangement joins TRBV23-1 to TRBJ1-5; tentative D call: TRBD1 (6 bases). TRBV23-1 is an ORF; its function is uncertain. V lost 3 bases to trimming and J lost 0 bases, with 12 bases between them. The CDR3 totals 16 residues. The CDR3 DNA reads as TGCGCCAGCAGTCACAAAGAAGGGGGTAGCAATCAGCCCCAGCATTTT. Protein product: CASSHKEGGSNQPQHF.

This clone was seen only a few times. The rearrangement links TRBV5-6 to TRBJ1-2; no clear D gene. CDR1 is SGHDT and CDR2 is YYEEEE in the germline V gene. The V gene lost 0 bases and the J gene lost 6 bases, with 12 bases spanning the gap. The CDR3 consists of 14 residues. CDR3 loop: CASSLVAGSDGYTF. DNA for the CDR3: TGTGCCAGCAGCTTGGTGGCAGGAAGCGATGGCTACACCTTC.

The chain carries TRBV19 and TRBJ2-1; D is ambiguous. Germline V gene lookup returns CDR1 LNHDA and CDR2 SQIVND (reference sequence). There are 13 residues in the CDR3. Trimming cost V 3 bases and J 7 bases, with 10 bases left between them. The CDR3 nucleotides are TGTGCCAGTAGTATGCCTCCCGGAAATGAGCAGTTCTTC. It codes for CASSMPPGNEQFF.

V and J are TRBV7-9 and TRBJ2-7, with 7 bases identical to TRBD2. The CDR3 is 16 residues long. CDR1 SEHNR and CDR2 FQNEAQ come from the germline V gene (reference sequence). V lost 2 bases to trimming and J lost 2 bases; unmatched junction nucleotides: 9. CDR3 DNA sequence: TGTGCCAGCAGCTTATCCCAGCTAGCGGATCCCTACGAGCAGTACTTC. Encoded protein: CASSLSQLADPYEQYF.

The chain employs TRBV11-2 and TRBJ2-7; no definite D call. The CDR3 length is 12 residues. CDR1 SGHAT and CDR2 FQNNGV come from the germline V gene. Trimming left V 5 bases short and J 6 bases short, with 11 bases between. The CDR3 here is CASSGFIGEQYF. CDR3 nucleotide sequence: TGTGCCAGCAGCGGTTTTATTGGCGAGCAGTACTTC. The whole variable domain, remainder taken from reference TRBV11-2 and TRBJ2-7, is EAGVAQSPRYKIIEKRQSVAFWCNPISGHATLYWYQQILGQGPKLLIQFQNNGVVDDSQLPKDRFSAERLKGVDSTLKIQPAKLEDSAVYLCASSGFIGEQYFGPGTRLTVT.

CDR3 bases: TGTGCCAGCAGCCCCTCTTTCGGGGAGCTGTTTTTT. Amino acids: CASSPSFGELFF. The chain links TRBV7-3 to TRBJ2-2; D call uncertain. V gave up 5 bases and J gave up 7 bases, with 8 bases separating them. Germline assignment: CDR1 SGHTA and CDR2 FQGTGA. The CDR3 totals 12 residues.

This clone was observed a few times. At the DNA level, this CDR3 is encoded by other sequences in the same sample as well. This CDR3 reads CASSLGATEAFF. CDR3 sequence (DNA): TGTGCCAGCAGCTTAGGGGCCACTGAAGCTTTCTTT. V usage is TRBV7-9 and J usage is TRBJ1-1, with no clear D. CDR1 and CDR2 (germline): SEHNR, FQNEAQ (reference sequence). This CDR3 region has 12 residues. V lost 1 base to trimming and J lost 4 bases, with 4 bases between them. The full variable domain, rest sourced from reference TRBV7-9 and TRBJ1-1, is DTGVSQNPRHKITKRGQNVTFRCDPISEHNRLYWYRQTLGQGPEFLTYFQNEAQLEKSRLLSDRFSAERPKGSFSTLEIQRTEQGDSAMYLCASSLGATEAFFGQGTRLTVV.

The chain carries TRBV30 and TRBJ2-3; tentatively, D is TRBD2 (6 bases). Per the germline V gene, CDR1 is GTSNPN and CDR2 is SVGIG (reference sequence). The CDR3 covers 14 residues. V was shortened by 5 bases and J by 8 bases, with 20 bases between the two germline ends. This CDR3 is CAWSSIVAEGTQYF. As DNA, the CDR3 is TGTGCCTGGTCCTCTATAGTGGCGGAGGGTACGCAGTATTTT.